These 12 T cell receptor beta chains came from one sample sequenced in a study of shared clonotypes between healthy human individuals. CD45RO-negative CD8 cells positively selected for CCR7 made up the naive population, which excluded terminally differentiated effector memory CD45RA+ cells. The table came from immunoSEQ multiplex PCR; TCRdb's copy has only in-frame clones and leaves some out. The sample yields about 2.1 million clones, just over 90% seen once. The sequencing input was naive CD8+ T cells from PBMCs. These receptor sequences come from a young man in good health. Some clones in this sample may be carry-over from other donors' samples.

This sequence joins TRBV2 and TRBJ2-2, with 8 bases fitting TRBD2. V dropped 0 bases and J dropped 5; count of bases not matched to a gene: 11. This CDR3 spans 18 amino acids. Germline-derived CDR1 and CDR2 are SNHLY and FYNNEI. CDR3 in DNA: TGTGCCAGCAGTGAAGCCCATGTAATAGCGGGAAATACCGGGGAGCTGTTTTTT. Translated, it gives CASSEAHVIAGNTGELFF. Variable domain in full (rest from reference TRBV2 and TRBJ2-2): EPEVTQTPSHQVTQMGQEVILRCVPISNHLYFYWYRQILGQKVEFLVSFYNNEISEKSEIFDDQFSVERPDGSNFTLKIRSTKLEDSAMYFCASSEAHVIAGNTGELFFGEGSRLTVL.

The chain combines TRBV19 with TRBJ2-5; D is possibly TRBD1 (6 bases). Trimming took 6 bases from V and 5 from J, leaving 16 bases between them. Germline loops: CDR1 LNHDA, CDR2 SQIVND (reference sequence). The CDR3 is 14 amino acids. CDR3 in DNA: TGTGCCAGTAGCCCAGGGGTATGGGGCGAGACCCAGTACTTC. Its protein is CASSPGVWGETQYF.

The chain has TRBV7-9 and TRBJ2-1; 10 nucleotides line up with TRBD2. With 5 bases clipped from V and 7 bases from J, the junction kept 14 bases outside the gene matches. The CDR3 is 17 amino acids. From germline, CDR1 is SEHNR and CDR2 FQNEAQ (reference sequence). The CDR3 nucleotides are TGTGCCAGCAGCGACAACTTGCCTAGCGGGAGAATGAATGAGCAGTTCTTC. Its translation is CASSDNLPSGRMNEQFF.

This clone was found once. The rearrangement uses TRBV28 and TRBJ1-2; the D gene is possibly TRBD1 (5 bases). V was cut by 4 bases and J by 3 bases, with 21 bases left in between. CDR1 and CDR2 from the germline V gene are MDHEN and SYDVKM. This CDR3 is 17 amino acids long. The CDR3 here is CASSSGTTTLRDYGYTF. In DNA form, the CDR3 reads TGTGCCAGCAGTTCCGGGACGACTACTCTACGCGACTATGGCTACACCTTC.

The rearrangement links TRBV5-4 to TRBJ2-7; perhaps TRBD1 as D (6 bases). CDR1 SGHNT and CDR2 YYREEE come from the germline V gene (reference sequence). Trimming removed 0 bases at V and 4 bases at J, with 17 bases between. CDR3 length equals 16 residues. CDR3 region: CASSLVAGALEYEQYF. CDR3 bases: TGTGCCAGCAGCTTGGTGGCAGGGGCCTTAGAATACGAGCAGTACTTC.

V and J are TRBV7-9 and TRBJ1-6; 7 bases are a match to TRBD1. V shed 5 bases and J 3 bases; nucleotides not matched to a gene: 1. CDR3 length: 14 amino acids. The germline CDR1 and CDR2 sequences are SEHNR and FQNEAQ (reference sequence). The CDR3 sequence: CASSGTVYNSPLHF. CDR3 DNA: TGTGCCAGCAGCGGGACAGTCTATAATTCACCCCTCCACTTT.

CDR3 in DNA: TGTGCCAGCAGCTTGGGGTCCCTCCTCCCCACAGATACGCAGTATTTT. Protein product: CASSLGSLLPTDTQYF. This rearrangement joins TRBV5-8 to TRBJ2-3, with no clear D. The CDR3 is 16 residues long. V was trimmed by 0 bases and J by 2 bases, leaving 13 bases between them. Germline assignment: CDR1 SGHTS and CDR2 YDEGEE.

This sequence joins TRBV30 and TRBJ2-1; no definite D call. Trimming shortened V by 0 bases and J by 12 bases, and 15 bases separated the two germline ends. Looked up from germline, CDR1 is GTSNPN and CDR2 is SVGIG (reference sequence). The CDR3 extends over 13 amino acids. CDR3 coding DNA: TGTGCCTGGAGTGTTGATACGACTGGCCGGCAGTTCTTC. Amino acid sequence: CAWSVDTTGRQFF.

The chain is built from TRBV9 and TRBJ2-7; 8 nucleotides line up with TRBD2. Germline V CDR1 and CDR2: SGDLS, YYNGEE. The V segment lost 0 bases and the J segment 7 bases; nucleotides outside the gene matches: 12. CDR3 length: 16 residues. The CDR3 is CASSVGREGTAYEQYF. In nucleotides, the CDR3 is TGTGCCAGCAGCGTAGGTCGGGAGGGCACCGCATATGAGCAGTACTTC.

The chain has TRBV6-5 and TRBJ2-7; D gene ambiguous. Trimming stripped 5 bases from V and 3 bases from J, with 11 bases between. The CDR3 consists of 13 residues. Germline V gene data show CDR1 as MNHEY and CDR2 as SVGAGI. DNA for the CDR3: TGTGCCAGCAGTCTTGGCAGGCTCTACGAGCAGTACTTC. It codes for CASSLGRLYEQYF.

The chain links TRBV28 to TRBJ1-4, with D possibly TRBD1 on 5 matching bases. The CDR3 is 14 amino acids. CDR1 is MDHEN and CDR2 is SYDVKM in the germline V gene. The germline V and J ends were trimmed by 4 bases and 8 bases, with 14 bases remaining between them. CDR3 DNA: TGTGCCAGCAGTTCCCGCGGGACTGGGGAAAAACTGTTTTTT. Translated, it gives CASSSRGTGEKLFF.

The chain combines TRBV28 with TRBJ1-5; 7 nucleotides align to TRBD1. V shed 3 bases and J 0 bases; nucleotides not matched to a gene: 5. CDR1 MDHEN and CDR2 SYDVKM come from the germline V gene. CDR3 length: 16 amino acids. CDR3 in amino acids: CASSFAGGYSNQPQHF. The CDR3 DNA follows: TGTGCCAGCAGTTTCGCAGGGGGTTATAGCAATCAGCCCCAGCATTTT.